A selection of T cell receptor beta chains follows, all from one sample in a study of CD8+ T cells in alopecia areata. The table came from immunoSEQ multiplex PCR; TCRdb's copy has only in-frame clones and leaves some out. The sample has around 140,000 clones, approximately 50% seen once. The source material was CD4+ T cells sorted from blood, sampled at week 0. These receptors were obtained from a human donor with alopecia areata. Each CDR3 is given with its conserved first and last residue. The D gene is left open where the match is weak. Not all rows give a size; the values are once, few, many and, for expanded clones, a class.

j_call | d_call | clone_size | v_call | cdr3_aa | cdr3_nt
TRBJ1-2 | TRBD1 | few | TRBV29-1 | CSAPGTGGSSNYGYTF | TGCAGCGCCCCTGGGACAGGGGGCTCGTCTAACTATGGCTACACCTTC
TRBJ1-1 | TRBD1 | - | TRBV2 | CASSGDRGPSEAFF | TGTGCCAGCAGTGGGGACAGGGGGCCTTCTGAAGCTTTCTTT
TRBJ2-7 | - | - | TRBV30 | CAWSQIPHSYEQYF | TGTGCCTGGTCTCAGATCCCCCACTCCTACGAGCAGTACTTC
TRBJ2-4 | - | - | TRBV2 | CASSGERFLAKNIQYF | TGTGCCAGCAGTGGTGAGCGATTCCTAGCCAAAAACATTCAGTACTTC
TRBJ1-1 | - | - | TRBV29-1 | CSVVDSQRSTEAFF | TGCAGCGTTGTAGACAGTCAGAGAAGTACTGAAGCTTTCTTT
TRBJ2-5 | TRBD2 | few | TRBV7-2 | CASSLGLAAQETQYF | TGTGCCAGCAGCTTAGGGCTAGCGGCCCAAGAGACCCAGTACTTC
TRBJ2-5 | - | - | TRBV10-2 | CASSEDSQETQYF | TGCGCCAGCAGTGAGGACTCCCAAGAGACCCAGTACTTC
TRBJ1-1 | - | few | TRBV20-1 | CSAEGGAEAFF | TGCAGTGCTGAAGGGGGGGCTGAAGCTTTCTTT
TRBJ1-3 | - | few | TRBV29-1 | CSVAPRQTGNTIYF | TGCAGCGTTGCCCCACGCCAGACTGGAAACACCATATATTTT
TRBJ2-1 | - | few | TRBV18 | CASQLGSSYNEQFF | TGTGCCAGCCAACTGGGTAGCTCCTACAATGAGCAGTTCTTC
TRBJ2-3 | - | - | TRBV5-1 | CASTADRETLGTDTQYF | TGCGCCAGCACCGCGGACCGGGAAACATTAGGCACAGATACGCAGTATTTT
TRBJ1-1 | - | - | TRBV28 | CASSSIGARGLAEAFF | TGTGCCAGCAGTTCGATAGGGGCCCGAGGCTTGGCTGAAGCTTTCTTT
TRBJ2-3 | - | few | TRBV29-1 | CSSGAGTDTQYF | TGCAGCTCTGGTGCGGGCACAGATACGCAGTATTTT
TRBJ1-3 | TRBD1 | - | TRBV4-1 | CASSQTGGLNSGNTIYF | TGCGCCAGCAGCCAAACAGGGGGCCTAAACTCTGGAAACACCATATATTTT
TRBJ1-1 | - | - | TRBV29-1 | CSVEWVGEAFF | TGCAGCGTTGAGTGGGTGGGTGAAGCTTTCTTT
TRBJ1-3 | - | - | TRBV30 | CAWSTWGRLDSGNTIYF | TGTGCCTGGAGTACCTGGGGACGGCTAGACTCTGGAAACACCATATATTTT
TRBJ1-2 | - | few | TRBV7-2 | CASSLVGLDGYTF | TGTGCCAGCAGCTTAGTTGGTTTAGACGGCTACACCTTC
TRBJ2-2 | TRBD2 | - | TRBV5-1 | CASSSSGMGTGELFF | TGCGCCAGCAGCTCGAGCGGGATGGGAACCGGGGAGCTGTTTTTT
TRBJ1-1 | - | few | TRBV5-1 | CASNEGIVGTEAFF | TGCGCCAGCAACGAGGGGATAGTTGGCACTGAAGCTTTCTTT
TRBJ1-1 | - | - | TRBV29-1 | CSVEGGSGAFF | TGCAGCGTTGAAGGGGGTTCGGGAGCTTTCTTT
TRBJ2-1 | TRBD2 | - | TRBV5-1 | CASSGTSGNEQFF | TGCGCCAGCAGTGGGACTAGCGGAAATGAGCAGTTCTTC
TRBJ2-3 | TRBD2 | few | TRBV7-7 | CASSHNSGSVGDTQYF | TGTGCCAGCAGCCACAATAGCGGGAGTGTAGGAGATACGCAGTATTTT
TRBJ2-1 | - | - | TRBV29-1 | CSVDTAYNEQFF | TGCAGCGTTGATACAGCCTACAATGAGCAGTTCTTC
TRBJ2-7 | TRBD2 | - | TRBV19 | CASSIDGTRRAYEQYF | TGTGCCAGTAGTATAGATGGGACTAGACGGGCCTACGAGCAGTACTTC
TRBJ2-5 | - | - | TRBV7-9 | CASSLYGDSGARQETQYF | TGTGCCAGCAGCCTTTATGGGGATTCAGGGGCGCGGCAAGAGACCCAGTACTTC
TRBJ2-3 | TRBD2 | few | TRBV5-1 | CASSPAGTSVFGTDTQYF | TGCGCCAGCAGCCCCGCCGGGACTAGTGTTTTCGGGACAGATACGCAGTATTTT
TRBJ2-1 | TRBD1 | - | TRBV5-1 | CASSSPRTGGDEQFF | TGCGCCAGCAGCTCACCTCGGACAGGGGGCGATGAGCAGTTCTTC